Following are 4 T cell receptor beta chains from one sample sequenced in a study of molecular identifiers for immune sequencing clone quantification. TCRdb used MiXCR to reprocess the PCR reads, holding one entry per CDR3 protein. The data contain about 510,000 distinct CDR3 sequences, roughly 24% of them seen just once; the ten biggest clones take up under 0.8%. Sequences were obtained from naive CD8+ T cells from blood, with Jurkat cell RNA spiked in. Sample subset: FACS-sorted CD8+CD4-CCR7+CD45RA+ naive T cells. These receptors all come from a human donor in good health. Some libraries in this study had Jurkat cell RNA spiked in.

As to this clonotype: This may arise from a read error, as a much more abundant clone is one base away. The V and J genes are TRBV28 and TRBJ2-5, with TRBD2 matching over 12 bases. V lost 5 bases, J lost 4 bases, and 5 bases stayed unmatched. In germline, CDR1 is MDHEN, CDR2 SYDVKM. This CDR3 is built from 15 residues. CDR3 sequence: CASSGASGRVETQYF. The CDR3 DNA is TGTGCCAGCAGTGGTGCTAGCGGGAGGGTAGAGACCCAGTACTTC.

As regards this clonotype: Sequence at one end of the junction differs from germline and may be a read error. This chain joins TRBV6-6 and TRBJ2-2; the D is unclear. The V gene's germline CDR1 is MNHNY and CDR2 SVGAGI (reference sequence). CDR3 length: 12 amino acids. CDR3 DNA sequence: TGTGCCAATGGGCCGAACACCAGGGAGCTGTTTTTT. Amino acid sequence: CANGPNTRELFF.

This clonotype was detected ten times or more. V and J are TRBV7-2 and TRBJ2-3, with 11 positions matching TRBD1. This CDR3 has 15 residues. From germline, CDR1 is SGHTA and CDR2 FQGNSA. V lost 3 bases and J lost 5; bases outside the gene matches: 4. The CDR3 sequence is CASSFRTGGVDTQYF. The CDR3 DNA is TGTGCCAGCAGCTTTCGGACAGGGGGCGTAGATACGCAGTATTTT.

The chain employs TRBV7-9 and TRBJ1-1, with 12 bases that match TRBD1. CDR1 and CDR2 (germline): SEHNR, FQNEAQ (reference sequence). V shed 0 bases, J shed 2 bases, and the junction held 1 base outside the gene matches. The CDR3 is made up of 16 amino acids. CDR3 sequence: CASSLAGTGGNTEAFF. The CDR3 DNA reads as TGTGCCAGCAGCTTAGCGGGGACAGGGGGCAACACTGAAGCTTTCTTT.